This TCR beta chain was profiled in a study of blood T cell repertoires in COVID-19. J lost 7 bases, V lost 4 bases, and 6 bases had no gene match. This CDR3 is built from 15 residues. Germline V CDR1 and CDR2: SGHRS, YFSETQ. Using immunoSEQ multiplex PCR, the repertoire was profiled, and TCRdb retains in-frame clones only, with some absent. Among 170,000 or so clones listed, 75% to 90% were seen once. This sequence joins TRBV5-1 and TRBJ2-2; TRBD1 matches at 11 bases. The sample consisted of peripheral blood. The clonotype was recovered from an older woman with acute or convalescent COVID-19. DNA of the CDR3: TGCGCCAGCAGCCTGGGACAGGGGGAAGTCGGGGAGCTGTTTTTT. It is translated as CASSLGQGEVGELFF.